This paragraph reports one T cell receptor beta chain. Its antigen is unidentified. The sample is drawn from a study of OX40 agonist ivuxolimab in advanced cancers. Study-level background: Patients achieving partial responses numbered three: one hepatocellular carcinoma case and two cutaneous melanoma cases. Study-level points and caveats: Among T cells, CD8+ cells averaged more expanded clones than CD4+ cells. Clones of CD4+ and CD8+ blood T cells grew by week 6 at doses of 0.1 to 3.0 mg/kg.

Here immunoSEQ multiplex PCR was the method, and the copy in TCRdb shows in-frame clones only, minus some. This table has around 75,000 clones, around 90% appearing once. Germline assignment: CDR1 SGHRS and CDR2 YFSETQ. J was trimmed by 1 base and V by 5 bases; bases with no gene match: 5. The CDR3 is 15 residues long. This specimen consisted of CD4+ or CD8+ T cells sorted from blood, obtained in a trial of the OX40 agonist ivuxolimab. The J gene is TRBJ2-5, the V gene TRBV5-1; 10 bases fit TRBD2. This TCR derives from an adult with an advanced solid tumor such as melanoma, head and neck, liver or kidney cancer. The CDR3 protein is CASRETSGPQETQYF. The CDR3 bases are TGCGCCAGCAGAGAGACTAGCGGGCCCCAAGAGACCCAGTACTTC.